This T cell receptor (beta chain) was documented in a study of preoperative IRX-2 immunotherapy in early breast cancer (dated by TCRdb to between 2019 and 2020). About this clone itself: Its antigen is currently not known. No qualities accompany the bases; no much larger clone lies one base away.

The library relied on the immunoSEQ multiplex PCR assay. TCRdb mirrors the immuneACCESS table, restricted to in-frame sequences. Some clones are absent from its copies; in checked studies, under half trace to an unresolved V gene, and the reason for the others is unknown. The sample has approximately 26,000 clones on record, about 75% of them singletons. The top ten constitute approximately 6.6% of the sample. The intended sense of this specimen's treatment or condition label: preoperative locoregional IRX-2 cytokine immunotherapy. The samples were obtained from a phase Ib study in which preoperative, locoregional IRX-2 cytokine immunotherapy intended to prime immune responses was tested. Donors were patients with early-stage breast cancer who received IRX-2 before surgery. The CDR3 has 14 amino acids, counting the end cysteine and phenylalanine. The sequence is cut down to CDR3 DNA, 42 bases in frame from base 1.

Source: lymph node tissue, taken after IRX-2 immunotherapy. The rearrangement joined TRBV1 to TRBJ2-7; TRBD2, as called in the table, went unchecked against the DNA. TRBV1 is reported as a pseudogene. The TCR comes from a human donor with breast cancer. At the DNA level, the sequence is TGCGCCAGCAGCTTCCCGGGGGGCCGGGGCGAGCAGTACTTC. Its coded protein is CASSFPGGRGEQYF.